The present T cell receptor beta chain was sequenced within a study of Ad26.COV2.S vaccination and SARS-CoV-2 variants. Study-wide points: The placebo group had lower spike-specific TCR breadth than the vaccine recipients did. Following vaccination, spike-specific CD8+ and CD4+ T cell responses reportedly exhibited substantial breadth.

This clone came up once. What it recognizes is unknown. TCRdb's table, derived via immunoSEQ multiplex PCR, lists solely in-frame clones and lacks some. Of approximately 400,000 clones listed, 85% are singletons. Germline CDR1 SGHRS, CDR2 YFSETQ. The ends lost 4 bases at V and 8 bases at J; junction bases unmatched: 5. The CDR3 sequence is 13 residues long. Treatment in this sample: around 19 received Ad26.COV2.S at low or high dose, single or two shots; 5 received placebo; per-sample allocation not given. Following the first vaccine or placebo injection, samples were taken on day 63. The clonotype comes from a person aged 18-60 years who received the Ad26.COV2.S COVID-19 vaccine or a placebo. The specimen comprised peripheral blood, sampled in a trial of Ad26.COV2.S vaccine versus placebo. The genes are TRBV5-1 and TRBJ2-2; 7 bases match TRBD2. The CDR3, as DNA: TGCGCCAGCAGCGATACTAGCGCTGGGGAGCTGTTTTTT. Its translation is CASSDTSAGELFF.